This T cell receptor beta chain was identified in a study of T cells after yellow fever vaccination. Study overall: Fractions of low cell number were prepared using SMART-Seq v4 Ultra Low Input. Study-level results: Some clonotypes were seen in both the CD4 and the CD8 compartments. These made up a small share and likely arose from convergent recombination.

This clonotype was seen many times. Its matching antigen is unknown. A process of 5'RACE template switching, which added a universal primer site and UMIs, was used to make TCR cDNA. TCRdb used MiXCR to reprocess the 5' RACE reads, holding one entry per CDR3 protein. The sample has roughly 310,000 distinct CDR3 sequences, around 3.6% seen once. This CDR3 contains 15 residues. Between the trimmed V and J ends, which lost 2 bases and 5 bases, there was a span of 16 bases. Germline V gene sequence: CDR1 DFQATT, CDR2 SNEGSKA (reference sequence). The sample was PBMCs, taken on the day of the yellow fever booster vaccination. The chain has TRBV20-1 and TRBJ2-4; no firm D call. This TCR was recovered from a man aged 18 to 30 who received the YFV17D yellow fever vaccine. The chain's CDR3 is CSARSHSSFQNIQYF. The CDR3 nucleotides are TGCAGTGCTAGATCACACTCGAGTTTTCAAAACATTCAGTACTTC.